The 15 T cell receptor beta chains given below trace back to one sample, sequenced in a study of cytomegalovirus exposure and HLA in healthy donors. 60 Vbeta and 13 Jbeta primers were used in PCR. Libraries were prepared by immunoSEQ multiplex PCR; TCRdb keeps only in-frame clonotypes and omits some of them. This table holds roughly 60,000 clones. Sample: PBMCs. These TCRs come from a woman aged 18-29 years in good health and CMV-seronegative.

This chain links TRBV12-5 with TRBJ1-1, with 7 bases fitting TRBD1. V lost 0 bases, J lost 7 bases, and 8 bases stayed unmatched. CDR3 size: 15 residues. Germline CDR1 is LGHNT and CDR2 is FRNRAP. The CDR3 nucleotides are TGTGCTAGTGGTTTGGTACTGGGACAGAATCGTGAAGCTTTCTTT. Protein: CASGLVLGQNREAFF.

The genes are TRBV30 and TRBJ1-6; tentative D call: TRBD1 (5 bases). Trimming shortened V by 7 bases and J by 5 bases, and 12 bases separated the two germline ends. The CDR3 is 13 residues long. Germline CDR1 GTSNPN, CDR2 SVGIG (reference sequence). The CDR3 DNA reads TGTGCCTCCTCCGAGACAGATAATTCACCCCTCCACTTT. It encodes CASSETDNSPLHF.

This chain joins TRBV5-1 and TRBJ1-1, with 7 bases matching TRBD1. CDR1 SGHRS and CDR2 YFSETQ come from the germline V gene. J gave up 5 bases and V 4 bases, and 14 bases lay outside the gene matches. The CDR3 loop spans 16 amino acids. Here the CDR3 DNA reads TGCGCCAGCAGCCTCGAGGCGGGACAGACGTTTACTGAAGCTTTCTTT. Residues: CASSLEAGQTFTEAFF.

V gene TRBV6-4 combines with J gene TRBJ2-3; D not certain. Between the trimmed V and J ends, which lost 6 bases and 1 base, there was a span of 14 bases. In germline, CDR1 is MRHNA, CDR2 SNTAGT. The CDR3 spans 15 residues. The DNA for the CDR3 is TGTGCCAGCAGGTACAGACGAGCTGGCACAGATACGCAGTATTTT. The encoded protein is CASRYRRAGTDTQYF.

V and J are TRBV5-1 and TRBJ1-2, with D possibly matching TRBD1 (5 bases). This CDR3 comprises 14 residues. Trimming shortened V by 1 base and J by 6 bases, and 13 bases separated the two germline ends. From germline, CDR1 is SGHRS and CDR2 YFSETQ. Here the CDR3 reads CASSLSQGGDGYTF. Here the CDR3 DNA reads TGCGCCAGCAGCTTGAGCCAGGGTGGTGATGGCTACACCTTC. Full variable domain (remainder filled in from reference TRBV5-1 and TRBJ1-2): KAGVTQTPRYLIKTRGQQVTLSCSPISGHRSVSWYQQTPGQGLQFLFEYFSETQRNKGNFPGRFSGRQFSNSRSEMNVSTLELGDSALYLCASSLSQGGDGYTFGSGTRLTVV.

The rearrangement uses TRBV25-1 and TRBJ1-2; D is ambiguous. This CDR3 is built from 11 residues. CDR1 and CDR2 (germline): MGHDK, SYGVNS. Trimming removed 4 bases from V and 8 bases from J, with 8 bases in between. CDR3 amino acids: CASSATGGYTF. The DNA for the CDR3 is TGTGCCAGCAGTGCCACGGGAGGCTACACCTTC.

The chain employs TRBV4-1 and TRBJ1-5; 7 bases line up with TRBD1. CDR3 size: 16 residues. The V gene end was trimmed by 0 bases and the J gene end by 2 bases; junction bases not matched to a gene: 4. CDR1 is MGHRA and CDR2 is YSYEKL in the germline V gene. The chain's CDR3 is CASSQDPRGGNQPQHF. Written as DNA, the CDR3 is TGCGCCAGCAGCCAAGATCCCAGGGGGGGCAATCAGCCCCAGCATTTT.

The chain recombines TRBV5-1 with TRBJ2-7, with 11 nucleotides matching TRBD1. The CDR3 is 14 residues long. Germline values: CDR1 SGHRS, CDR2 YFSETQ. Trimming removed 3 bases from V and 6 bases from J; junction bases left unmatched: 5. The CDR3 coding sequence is TGCGCCAGCAGCTCCGGGACAGGGGGAGGCGAGCAGTACTTC. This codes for CASSSGTGGGEQYF.

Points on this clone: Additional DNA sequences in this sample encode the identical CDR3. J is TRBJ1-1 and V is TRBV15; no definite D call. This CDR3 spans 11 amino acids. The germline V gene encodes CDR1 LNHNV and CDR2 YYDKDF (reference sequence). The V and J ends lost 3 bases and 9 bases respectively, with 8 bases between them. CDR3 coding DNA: TGTGCCACCAGCAGTAGAGATAAAGCTTTCTTT. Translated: CATSSRDKAFF. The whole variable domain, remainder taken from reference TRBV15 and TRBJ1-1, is DAMVIQNPRYQVTQFGKPVTLSCSQTLNHNVMYWYQQKSSQAPKLLFHYYDKDFNNEADTPDNFQSRRPNTSFCFLDIRSPGLGDTAMYLCATSSRDKAFFGQGTRLTVV.

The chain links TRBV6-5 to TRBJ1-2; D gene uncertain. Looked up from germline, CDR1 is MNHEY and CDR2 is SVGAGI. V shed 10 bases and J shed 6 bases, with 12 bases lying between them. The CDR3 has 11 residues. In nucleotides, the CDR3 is TGTGCCACCCTCAGGTGGGATGGCTACACCTTC. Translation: CATLRWDGYTF.

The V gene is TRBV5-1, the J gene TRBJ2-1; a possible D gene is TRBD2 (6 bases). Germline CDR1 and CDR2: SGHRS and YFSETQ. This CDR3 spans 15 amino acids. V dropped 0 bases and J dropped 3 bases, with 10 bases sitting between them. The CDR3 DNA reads TGCGCCAGCAGCTTGGTAGCGGCCCTCTACAATGAGCAGTTCTTC. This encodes CASSLVAALYNEQFF.

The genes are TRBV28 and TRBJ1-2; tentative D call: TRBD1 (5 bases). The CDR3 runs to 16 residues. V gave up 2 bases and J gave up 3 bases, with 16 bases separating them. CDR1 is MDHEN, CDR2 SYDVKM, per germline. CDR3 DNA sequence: TGTGCCAGCAGTTTAGGCAGGGCGGGGGATTACTATGGCTACACCTTC. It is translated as CASSLGRAGDYYGYTF.

The CDR3 coding sequence is TGTGCCAGCAGGGGCGGGGCTGAAACCCAGTACTTC. This gives the protein CASRGGAETQYF. The rearrangement uses TRBV6-1 and TRBJ2-5, with a weak D call TRBD2 (6 bases). There are 12 residues in the CDR3. Trimming stripped 6 bases from V and 8 bases from J, with 13 bases between. Germline CDR1 is MNHNS and CDR2 is SASEGT.

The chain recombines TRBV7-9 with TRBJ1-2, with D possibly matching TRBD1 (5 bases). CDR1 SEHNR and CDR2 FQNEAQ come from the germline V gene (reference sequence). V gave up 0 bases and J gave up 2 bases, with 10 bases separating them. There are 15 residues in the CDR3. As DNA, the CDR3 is TGTGCCAGCAGCTTAGCAGGCGGGGGAAACTATGGCTACACCTTC. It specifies CASSLAGGGNYGYTF.

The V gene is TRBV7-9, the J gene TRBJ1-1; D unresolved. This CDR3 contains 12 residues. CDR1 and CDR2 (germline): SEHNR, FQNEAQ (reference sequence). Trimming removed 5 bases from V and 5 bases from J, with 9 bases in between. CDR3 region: CASSGRVTEAFF. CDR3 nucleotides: TGTGCCAGCAGCGGGCGGGTAACTGAAGCTTTCTTT. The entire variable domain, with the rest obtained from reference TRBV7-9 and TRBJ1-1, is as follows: DTGVSQNPRHKITKRGQNVTFRCDPISEHNRLYWYRQTLGQGPEFLTYFQNEAQLEKSRLLSDRFSAERPKGSFSTLEIQRTEQGDSAMYLCASSGRVTEAFFGQGTRLTVV.